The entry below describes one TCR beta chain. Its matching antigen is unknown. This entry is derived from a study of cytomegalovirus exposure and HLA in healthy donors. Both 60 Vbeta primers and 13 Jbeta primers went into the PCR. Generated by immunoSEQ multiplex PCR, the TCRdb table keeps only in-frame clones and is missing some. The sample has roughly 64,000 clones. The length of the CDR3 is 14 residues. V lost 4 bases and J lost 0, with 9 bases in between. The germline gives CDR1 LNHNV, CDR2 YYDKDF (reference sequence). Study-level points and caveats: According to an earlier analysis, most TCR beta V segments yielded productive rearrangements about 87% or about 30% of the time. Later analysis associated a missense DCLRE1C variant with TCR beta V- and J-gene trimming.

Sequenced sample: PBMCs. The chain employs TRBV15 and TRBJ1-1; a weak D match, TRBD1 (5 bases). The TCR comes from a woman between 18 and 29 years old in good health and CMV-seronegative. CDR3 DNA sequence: TGTGCCACCAGCATCAGACAGATGAACACTGAAGCTTTCTTT. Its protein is CATSIRQMNTEAFF.